The next 31 T cell receptor beta chains were all read from a single sample in a study of technical replicates of blood from a handful of donors. Assay: immunoSEQ multiplex PCR; the TCRdb copy retains only in-frame clones and omits some. The table has roughly 70,000 clones, around nine tenths seen once. The sample taken for sequencing was PBMCs. Source of these receptors: a human donor in good health. Some clones in this sample may be carry-over from other donors' samples.

To note about this clone: This specimen includes other DNA sequences encoding the same CDR3. The genes are TRBV20-1 and TRBJ2-3; D gene ambiguous. The CDR3 has 11 amino acids. The V gene lost 6 bases and the J gene lost 6 bases, with 10 bases spanning the gap. From germline, CDR1 is DFQATT and CDR2 SNEGSKA (reference sequence). CDR3 coding DNA: TGCAGTGCGAGGCCTCGGGATACGCAGTATTTT. Its translation is CSARPRDTQYF.

This chain links TRBV5-1 with TRBJ2-7; TRBD1 matches 9 bases. Germline V gives CDR1 SGHRS, CDR2 YFSETQ. The V and J ends lost 1 base and 1 base, in that order; junction bases with no gene match: 3. The CDR3 is made up of 15 amino acids. The CDR3 bases are TGCGCCAGCAGCTTGACAGGGGGCGAGTCCTACGAGCAGTACTTC. It yields the protein CASSLTGGESYEQYF.

The V call is TRBV4-3, the J call TRBJ2-4; tentatively, D is TRBD1 (6 bases). In germline, CDR1 is LGHNA, CDR2 YSLEER. V gave up 6 bases and J gave up 1 base, with 13 bases separating them. This CDR3 is 15 amino acids long. DNA of the CDR3: TGCGCCAGCAGTCTTCTTCAGGGGGCCAAAAACATTCAGTACTTC. Its translation is CASSLLQGAKNIQYF.

V and J are TRBV5-5 and TRBJ1-2; 10 nucleotides align to TRBD1. The CDR3 is made up of 18 amino acids. With V trimmed by 1 base and J by 4 bases, 13 bases remained unmatched. Germline loops: CDR1 SGHKS, CDR2 YYEKEE (reference sequence). The CDR3 DNA reads as TGTGCCAGCAGCTTGAGGGACAGGGGAGTAATTTTCACCTATGGCTACACCTTC. This gives the protein CASSLRDRGVIFTYGYTF.

The chain is built from TRBV4-3 and TRBJ1-2; weak D call: TRBD1 (6 bases). V lost 0 bases to trimming and J lost 6 bases, with 11 bases between them. CDR3 length: 14 residues. The germline V gene encodes CDR1 LGHNA and CDR2 YSLEER. The CDR3, as DNA: TGCGCCAGCAGCCAAGATAGGGGGGGGGATGGCTACACCTTC. Translated, it gives CASSQDRGGDGYTF.

This clone was counted between two and nine times. The chain links TRBV7-2 to TRBJ1-2; possibly TRBD1 for D (6 bases). Between the trimmed V and J ends, which lost 5 bases and 4 bases, there was a span of 17 bases. The CDR3 length is 15 residues. Germline V gene lookup returns CDR1 SGHTA and CDR2 FQGNSA. In DNA form, the CDR3 reads TGTGCCAGCAGCCCCCGGGACACAGCTAGCTATGGCTACACCTTC. Translating it yields CASSPRDTASYGYTF.

This chain connects TRBV7-2 to TRBJ2-3, with D tentatively TRBD2 (5 bases). V was cut by 0 bases and J by 11 bases, with 9 bases left in between. This CDR3 has 12 residues. Germline lookup yields CDR1 SGHTA and CDR2 FQGNSA. The CDR3 protein is CASSLAGEGQYF. CDR3 nucleotide sequence: TGTGCCAGCAGCTTAGCGGGAGAGGGGCAGTATTTT.

The V call is TRBV7-9, the J call TRBJ2-3, with a weak D call TRBD2 (6 bases). Germline values: CDR1 SEHNR, CDR2 FQNEAQ (reference sequence). V lost 4 bases and J lost 8, with 16 bases in between. The CDR3 totals 14 residues. This CDR3 reads CASSYALTEGTQYF. CDR3 bases: TGTGCCAGCAGCTACGCCTTAACGGAGGGTACGCAGTATTTT.

The genes are TRBV19 and TRBJ1-5; 11 bases are shared with TRBD1. The germline gives CDR1 LNHDA, CDR2 SQIVND (reference sequence). V was clipped by 7 bases and J by 0 bases; unmatched bases: 5. This CDR3 region has 16 residues. DNA of the CDR3: TGTGCCAGTATGGGGACAGGGGGATCTAGCAATCAGCCCCAGCATTTT. This sequence encodes CASMGTGGSSNQPQHF.

The rearrangement links TRBV16 to TRBJ2-3, with D possibly matching TRBD2 (6 bases). The V end lost 2 bases, the J end lost 9 bases, and 18 bases lay between the germline ends. The CDR3 has 15 residues. Germline V gene sequence: CDR1 KGHSY, CDR2 FQNENV. The CDR3 loop is CASSQLLGGVGTQYF. In DNA, the CDR3 is TGTGCCAGCAGCCAACTCCTCGGGGGAGTAGGGACGCAGTATTTT.

A word on this clone: Because the CDR3's place on the DNA is in doubt, the DNA is left out and the CDR3 is given as listed by TCRdb. The rearrangement uses TRBV21-1 and TRBJ1-1; the D call TRBD1 from the table was never checked on the DNA. TRBV21-1 is shown as a pseudogene. The CDR3 adds up to 17 amino acids, both ends counted. CDR3 loop: CASSTWGQGARWTEAFF.

V and J are TRBV30 and TRBJ2-2, with 10 bases identical to TRBD1. After removal of 7 bases from V and 6 bases from J, the junction contained 5 bases not matched to a gene. The CDR3 is made up of 13 amino acids. In germline, CDR1 is GTSNPN, CDR2 SVGIG (reference sequence). CDR3 DNA sequence: TGTGCCTCAAGACAGGGGGCTGCCGGGGAGCTGTTTTTT. As protein: CASRQGAAGELFF.

This chain links TRBV9 with TRBJ2-1; 9 bases fit TRBD2. Germline values: CDR1 SGDLS, CDR2 YYNGEE. V dropped 0 bases and J dropped 7; count of bases not matched to a gene: 8. This CDR3 contains 16 residues. The DNA for the CDR3 is TGTGCCAGCAGCGTAGACCCAGCGGGAGGCCTAAATGAGCAGTTCTTC. As protein: CASSVDPAGGLNEQFF. Complete variable domain (other parts from reference TRBV9 and TRBJ2-1): DSGVTQTPKHLITATGQRVTLRCSPRSGDLSVYWYQQSLDQGLQFLIQYYNGEERAKGNILERFSAQQFPDLHSELNLSSLELGDSALYFCASSVDPAGGLNEQFFGPGTRLTVL.

This chain joins TRBV9 and TRBJ2-7; D perhaps matches TRBD1 (5 bases). Germline V gene sequence: CDR1 SGDLS, CDR2 YYNGEE. V shed 3 bases and J shed 2 bases, with 15 bases lying between them. The CDR3 extends over 15 amino acids. CDR3 DNA sequence: TGTGCCAGCAGCGCCCGCTTTTTGACAGCCTACGAGCAGTACTTC. As protein: CASSARFLTAYEQYF.

The chain links TRBV6-5 to TRBJ1-1; D perhaps matches TRBD1 (6 bases). The V gene lost 2 bases and the J gene lost 7 bases, with 17 bases spanning the gap. Germline V gene lookup returns CDR1 MNHEY and CDR2 SVGAGI. This CDR3 is built from 15 residues. The CDR3 sequence: CASSYGIATGFEAFF. In DNA, the CDR3 is TGTGCCAGCAGTTACGGAATCGCGACAGGATTTGAAGCTTTCTTT.

J is TRBJ2-7 and V is TRBV5-3, with 9 bases aligning to TRBD2. TRBV5-3 is designated an ORF whose function remains uncertain. J gave up 0 bases and V 4 bases, and 8 bases lay outside the gene matches. This CDR3 is 16 amino acids long. The CDR3 region has the DNA TGTGCCAGAAGCCACAAAACTAGCGGGTACTCCTACGAGCAGTACTTC. This gives the protein CARSHKTSGYSYEQYF.

The rearrangement joins TRBV19 to TRBJ1-2; possibly TRBD1 for D (5 bases). Trimming took off 7 bases at V and 5 bases at J, with 17 bases between the two ends. The germline V gene encodes CDR1 LNHDA and CDR2 SQIVND (reference sequence). There are 14 residues in the CDR3. The CDR3, as DNA: TGTGCCAGTAACCCCTCGGGGGTTTTATATGGCTACACCTTC. It specifies CASNPSGVLYGYTF.

This chain links TRBV7-2 with TRBJ2-7; 7 bases are shared with TRBD1. In germline, CDR1 is SGHTA, CDR2 FQGNSA. Germline trimming cut 5 bases from V and 2 bases from J; bases unmatched to any gene: 9. CDR3 size: 15 residues. Here the CDR3 DNA reads TGTGCCAGCAGCCCAGACAGGGAACGGACCTACGAGCAGTACTTC. Its protein product is CASSPDRERTYEQYF.

The V and J genes are TRBV7-3 and TRBJ1-1; D perhaps matches TRBD1 (5 bases). CDR3 length: 13 residues. Trimming shortened V by 2 bases and J by 2 bases, and 6 bases separated the two germline ends. Germline loops: CDR1 SGHTA, CDR2 FQGTGA. CDR3 loop: CASSLQGNTEAFF. DNA of the CDR3: TGTGCCAGCAGCTTACAGGGAAACACTGAAGCTTTCTTT.

CDR3: CASSRQGHGYTF. CDR3 DNA sequence: TGTGCCAGCAGCAGACAGGGTCATGGCTACACCTTC. The chain is built from TRBV9 and TRBJ1-2; the match to TRBD1 covers 7 bases. Germline V gives CDR1 SGDLS, CDR2 YYNGEE. The V gene end was trimmed by 4 bases and the J gene end by 6 bases; junction bases not matched to a gene: 3. CDR3 length: 12 residues.

This clone was seen only once. The chain joins TRBV30 to TRBJ1-1; D possibly corresponds to TRBD1 (5 bases). The CDR3 is 13 residues long. V gave up 3 bases and J gave up 8 bases, with 16 bases separating them. Germline assignment: CDR1 GTSNPN and CDR2 SVGIG (reference sequence). CDR3 region: CAWSQTRRGEAFF. The DNA of the CDR3 is TGTGCCTGGAGCCAAACTAGGAGGGGCGAAGCTTTCTTT.

A few counts support this clone. The V call is TRBV7-3, the J call TRBJ1-1; 7 positions match TRBD1. This CDR3 contains 14 residues. The germline CDR1 and CDR2 sequences are SGHTA and FQGTGA. J lost 4 bases, V lost 0 bases, and 2 bases had no gene match. CDR3: CASSLTAGGTEAFF. The DNA for the CDR3 is TGTGCCAGCAGCTTAACCGCAGGGGGCACTGAAGCTTTCTTT. Together with reference TRBV7-3 and TRBJ1-1, the CDR3 gives the full variable domain: GAGVSQTPSNKVTEKGKYVELRCDPISGHTALYWYRQSLGQGPEFLIYFQGTGAADDSGLPNDRFFAVRPEGSVSTLKIQRTERGDSAVYLCASSLTAGGTEAFFGQGTRLTVV.

The rearrangement links TRBV19 to TRBJ2-5; no definite D call. Trimming pared 2 bases from V and 1 base from J, leaving 5 bases between. CDR1 LNHDA and CDR2 SQIVND come from the germline V gene (reference sequence). This CDR3 region has 13 residues. CDR3 sequence: CASSIIGQETQYF. As DNA, the CDR3 is TGTGCCAGTAGTATAATCGGCCAAGAGACCCAGTACTTC.

The chain recombines TRBV5-1 with TRBJ1-2; 8 nucleotides align to TRBD1. V trimming: 1 base; J trimming: 8 bases; junction bases outside the gene matches: 7. CDR3 length: 14 amino acids. Germline-derived CDR1 and CDR2 are SGHRS and YFSETQ. The CDR3 sequence is CASSLMDRAGGYTF. The DNA for the CDR3 is TGCGCCAGCAGCTTGATGGACAGGGCAGGCGGCTACACCTTC.

The V gene is TRBV11-3, the J gene TRBJ2-3; 7 bases line up with TRBD2. Germline V gene sequence: CDR1 SGHNT, CDR2 YENEEA. The CDR3 is 16 residues long. V was clipped by 1 base and J by 1 base; unmatched bases: 5. CDR3 in amino acids: CASSLVCLAGTDTQYF. The CDR3 DNA reads TGTGCCAGCAGCTTAGTCTGCCTAGCGGGCACAGATACGCAGTATTTT.

The genes are TRBV10-3 and TRBJ2-7; TRBD2 aligns across 9 bases. CDR3 length: 14 amino acids. Germline V gene sequence: CDR1 ENHRY, CDR2 SYGVKD. The J segment lost 0 bases and the V segment lost 6 bases, leaving 3 bases of the junction unmatched. The CDR3, as DNA: TGTGCCATCAGAGCTAGCGGGGTCTCCTACGAGCAGTACTTC. It translates to CAIRASGVSYEQYF.

The genes are TRBV28 and TRBJ2-7, with unresolved D. V lost 6 bases and J 1 base, leaving 16 bases between the germline ends. The CDR3 sequence is 15 residues long. The germline V gene has CDR1 MDHEN and CDR2 SYDVKM. CDR3 sequence: CASSDTVALSYEQYF. CDR3 bases: TGTGCCAGCAGCGACACCGTGGCGCTATCCTACGAGCAGTACTTC.

The V call is TRBV6-6, the J call TRBJ2-1; TRBD2 might be the D (5 bases). This CDR3 is 12 amino acids long. The ends were cut back, 8 bases at V and 0 bases at J, with 5 bases in the middle. Germline CDR1 and CDR2: MNHNY and SVGAGI (reference sequence). CDR3 nucleotides: TGTGCCAGCCGGGGCTCCTACAATGAGCAGTTCTTC. This codes for CASRGSYNEQFF.

The J gene is TRBJ2-3, the V gene TRBV4-3, with D perhaps matching TRBD2 (6 bases). V lost 0 bases, J lost 0 bases, and 13 bases lay in between. The CDR3 is 17 residues long. Germline V gene data show CDR1 as LGHNA and CDR2 as YSLEER. The CDR3 bases are TGCGCCAGCAGCCAAGATCTGGGGACTCCTAGCACAGATACGCAGTATTTT. This encodes CASSQDLGTPSTDTQYF.

The chain recombines TRBV5-6 with TRBJ2-7, with 7 nucleotides matching TRBD2. This CDR3 has 14 residues. V shed 3 bases and J 2 bases; nucleotides not matched to a gene: 5. Germline CDR1 is SGHDT and CDR2 is YYEEEE. In DNA form, the CDR3 reads TGTGCCAGCAGCTACCCCGGGACTACCTACGAGCAGTACTTC. Protein product: CASSYPGTTYEQYF.

This rearrangement joins TRBV7-2 to TRBJ2-1; no reliable D call. The CDR3 length is 15 residues. CDR1 is SGHTA, CDR2 FQGNSA, per germline. Trimming pared 3 bases from V and 0 bases from J, leaving 9 bases between. This CDR3 is CASSFGDPSYNEQFF. The CDR3 DNA reads TGTGCCAGCAGCTTTGGAGACCCCTCCTACAATGAGCAGTTCTTC.